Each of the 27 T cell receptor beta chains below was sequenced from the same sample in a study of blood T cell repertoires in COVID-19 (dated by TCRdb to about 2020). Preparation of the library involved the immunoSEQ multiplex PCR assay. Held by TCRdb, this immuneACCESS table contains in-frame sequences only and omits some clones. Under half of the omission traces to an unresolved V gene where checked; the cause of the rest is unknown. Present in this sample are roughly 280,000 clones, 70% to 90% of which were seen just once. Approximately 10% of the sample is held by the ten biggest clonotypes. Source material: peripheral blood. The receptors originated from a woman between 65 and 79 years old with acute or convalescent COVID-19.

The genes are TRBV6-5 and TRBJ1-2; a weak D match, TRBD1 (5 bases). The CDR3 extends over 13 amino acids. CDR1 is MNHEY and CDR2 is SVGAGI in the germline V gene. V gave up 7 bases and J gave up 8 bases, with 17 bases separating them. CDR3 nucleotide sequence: TGTGCCAGCACCCCGGACGGGGGTAGGGGCTACACCTTC. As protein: CASTPDGGRGYTF.

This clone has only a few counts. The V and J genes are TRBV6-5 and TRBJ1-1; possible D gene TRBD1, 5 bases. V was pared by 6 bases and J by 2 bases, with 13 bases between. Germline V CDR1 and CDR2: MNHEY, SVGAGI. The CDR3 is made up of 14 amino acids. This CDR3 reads CASRRRQGNTEAFF. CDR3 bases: TGTGCCAGCAGGAGGCGGCAGGGCAACACTGAAGCTTTCTTT.

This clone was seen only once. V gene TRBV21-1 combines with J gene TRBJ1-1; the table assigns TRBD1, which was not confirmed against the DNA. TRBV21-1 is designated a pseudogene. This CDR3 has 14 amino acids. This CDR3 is CASSIGTGNTEAFF. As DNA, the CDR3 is TGTGCCAGTTCTATCGGGACAGGGAACACTGAAGCTTTCTTT.

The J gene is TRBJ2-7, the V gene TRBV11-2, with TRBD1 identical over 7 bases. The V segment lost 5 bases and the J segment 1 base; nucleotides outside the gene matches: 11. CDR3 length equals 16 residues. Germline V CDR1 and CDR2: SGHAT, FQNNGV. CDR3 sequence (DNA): TGTGCCAGCAGCCCCCTGGGAAGGACAGGTTCCTACGAGCAGTACTTC. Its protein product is CASSPLGRTGSYEQYF.

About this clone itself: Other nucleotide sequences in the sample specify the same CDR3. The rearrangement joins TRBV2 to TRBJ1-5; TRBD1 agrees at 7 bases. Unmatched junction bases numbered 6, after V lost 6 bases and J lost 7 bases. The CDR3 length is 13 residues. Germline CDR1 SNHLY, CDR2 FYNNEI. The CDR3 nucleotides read TGTGCCAGCAGCCTCGACAGGGTACAGCCCCAGCATTTT. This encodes CASSLDRVQPQHF.

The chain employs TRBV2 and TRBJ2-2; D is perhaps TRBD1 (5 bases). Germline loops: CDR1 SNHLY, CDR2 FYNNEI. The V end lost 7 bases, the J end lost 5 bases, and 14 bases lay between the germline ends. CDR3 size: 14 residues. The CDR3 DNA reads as TGTGCCAGCAATCAGGGCTCTCAAACCGGGGAGCTGTTTTTT. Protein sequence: CASNQGSQTGELFF.

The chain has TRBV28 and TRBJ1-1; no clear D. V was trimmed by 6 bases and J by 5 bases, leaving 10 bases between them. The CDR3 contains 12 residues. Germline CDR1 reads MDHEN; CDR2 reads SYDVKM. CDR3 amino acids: CASRLDGTEAFF. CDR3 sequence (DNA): TGTGCCAGCAGGTTAGACGGGACTGAAGCTTTCTTT.

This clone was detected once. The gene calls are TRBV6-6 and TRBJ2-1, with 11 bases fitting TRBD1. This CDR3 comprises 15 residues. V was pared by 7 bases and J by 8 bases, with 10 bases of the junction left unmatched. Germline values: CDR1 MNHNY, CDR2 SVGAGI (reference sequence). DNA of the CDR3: TGTGCCAGCACCCTAAGGGGACAGGGGGTCGATGAGCAGTTCTTC. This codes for CASTLRGQGVDEQFF.

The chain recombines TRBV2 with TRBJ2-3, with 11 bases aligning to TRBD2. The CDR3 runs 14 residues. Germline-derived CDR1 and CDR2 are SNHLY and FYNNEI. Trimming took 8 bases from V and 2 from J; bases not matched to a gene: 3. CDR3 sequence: CASVSGGATDTQYF. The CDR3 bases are TGTGCCAGCGTTAGCGGGGGGGCCACAGATACGCAGTATTTT.

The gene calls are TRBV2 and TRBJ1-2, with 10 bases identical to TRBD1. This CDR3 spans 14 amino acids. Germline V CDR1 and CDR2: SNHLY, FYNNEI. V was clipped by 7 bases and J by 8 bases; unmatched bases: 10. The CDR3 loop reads CASTPTGQGYGYTF. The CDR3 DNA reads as TGTGCCAGCACTCCCACGGGACAGGGGTACGGCTACACCTTC.

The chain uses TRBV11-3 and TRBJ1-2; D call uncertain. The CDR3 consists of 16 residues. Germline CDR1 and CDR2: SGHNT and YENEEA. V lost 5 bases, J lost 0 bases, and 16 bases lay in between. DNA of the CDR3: TGTGCCAGCAGCCCAAGAGGGCCACCGACTAACTATGGCTACACCTTC. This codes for CASSPRGPPTNYGYTF.

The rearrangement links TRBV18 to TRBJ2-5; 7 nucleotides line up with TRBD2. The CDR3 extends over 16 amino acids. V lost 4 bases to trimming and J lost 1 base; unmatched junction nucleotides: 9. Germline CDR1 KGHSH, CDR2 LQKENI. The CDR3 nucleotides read TGTGCCAGCTCACGGGCTAGCGGAAACCGCCAAGAGACCCAGTACTTC. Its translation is CASSRASGNRQETQYF.

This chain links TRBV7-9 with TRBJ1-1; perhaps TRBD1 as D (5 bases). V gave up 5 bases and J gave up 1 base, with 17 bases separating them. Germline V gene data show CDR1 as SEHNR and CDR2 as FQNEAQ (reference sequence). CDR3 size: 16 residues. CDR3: CASSHLVWGSNTEAFF. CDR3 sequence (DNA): TGTGCCAGCAGCCACTTAGTGTGGGGCTCGAACACTGAAGCTTTCTTT.

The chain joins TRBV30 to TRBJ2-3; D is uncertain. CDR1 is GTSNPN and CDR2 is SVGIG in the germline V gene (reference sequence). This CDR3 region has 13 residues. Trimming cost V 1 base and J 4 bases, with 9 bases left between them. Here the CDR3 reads CAWSAYRADTQYF. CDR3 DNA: TGTGCCTGGAGTGCCTACAGAGCAGATACGCAGTATTTT.

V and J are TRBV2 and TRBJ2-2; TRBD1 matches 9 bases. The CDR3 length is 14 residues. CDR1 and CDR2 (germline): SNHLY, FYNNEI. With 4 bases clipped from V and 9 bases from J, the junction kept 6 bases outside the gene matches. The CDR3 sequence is CASSGTGVGRELFF. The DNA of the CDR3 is TGTGCCAGCAGTGGGACAGGGGTCGGCAGGGAGCTGTTTTTT.

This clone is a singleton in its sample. The CDR3 nucleotides read TGCGCCAGCAGCTTGGGGACTAGCGACACCGGGGAGCTGTTTTTT. It specifies CASSLGTSDTGELFF. The chain employs TRBV5-1 and TRBJ2-2; TRBD2 matches 9 bases. The germline CDR1 and CDR2 sequences are SGHRS and YFSETQ. The V and J ends lost 0 bases and 3 bases, in that order; junction bases with no gene match: 0. CDR3 length: 15 amino acids.

The DNA for the CDR3 is TGTGCCAGCAGCTTAGGGGGCAGGGGTACTGAAAAACTGTTTTTT. Translated: CASSLGGRGTEKLFF. This chain uses TRBV11-2 with TRBJ1-4, with D maybe TRBD1 (6 bases). Trimming took off 1 base at V and 7 bases at J, with 13 bases between the two ends. This CDR3 contains 15 residues. Per germline, CDR1 SGHAT and CDR2 FQNNGV.

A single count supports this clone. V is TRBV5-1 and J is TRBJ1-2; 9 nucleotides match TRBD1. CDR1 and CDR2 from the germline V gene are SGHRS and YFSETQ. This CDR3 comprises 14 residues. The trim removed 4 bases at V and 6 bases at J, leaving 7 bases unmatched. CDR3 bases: TGCGCCAGCAGCGGGACGGGGACAGGGAATGGCTACACCTTC. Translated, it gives CASSGTGTGNGYTF.

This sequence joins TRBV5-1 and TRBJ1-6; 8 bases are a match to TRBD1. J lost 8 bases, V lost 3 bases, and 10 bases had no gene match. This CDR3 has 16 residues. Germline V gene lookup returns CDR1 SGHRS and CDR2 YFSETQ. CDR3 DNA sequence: TGCGCCAGCAGCTCGTCTCCCGGGACAGGATATTCACCCCTCCACTTT. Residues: CASSSSPGTGYSPLHF.

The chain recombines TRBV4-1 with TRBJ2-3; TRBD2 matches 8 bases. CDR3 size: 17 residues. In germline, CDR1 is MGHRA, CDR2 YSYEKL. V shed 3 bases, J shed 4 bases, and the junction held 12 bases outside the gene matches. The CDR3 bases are TGCGCCAGCAGCCAGCGGCACCCCGGGGGGGCCGCAGATACGCAGTATTTT. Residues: CASSQRHPGGAADTQYF.

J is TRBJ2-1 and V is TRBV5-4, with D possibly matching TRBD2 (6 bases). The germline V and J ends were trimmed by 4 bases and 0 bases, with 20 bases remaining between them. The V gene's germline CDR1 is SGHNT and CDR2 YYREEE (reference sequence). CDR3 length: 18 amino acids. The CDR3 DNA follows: TGTGCCAGCAGCCGCGGCGGAATAGCGGTAAGCTCCTACAATGAGCAGTTCTTC. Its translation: CASSRGGIAVSSYNEQFF.

The CDR3 bases are TGTGCCAGCAGCCAGCTTGAGAGGGTTGCTGGAAACACCATATATTTT. Its protein product is CASSQLERVAGNTIYF. The rearrangement uses TRBV7-8 and TRBJ1-3; D not resolved. V lost 5 bases, J lost 2 bases, and 16 bases lay in between. The CDR3 length is 16 residues. The germline CDR1 and CDR2 sequences are SGHVS and FQNEAQ.

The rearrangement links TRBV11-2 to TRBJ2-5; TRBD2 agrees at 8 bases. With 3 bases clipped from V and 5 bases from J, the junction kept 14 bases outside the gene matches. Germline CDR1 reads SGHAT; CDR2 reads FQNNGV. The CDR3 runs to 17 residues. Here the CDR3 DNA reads TGTGCCAGCAGCTTCCACCTTAGCGGGGAGGGGTATGAGACCCAGTACTTC. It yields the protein CASSFHLSGEGYETQYF. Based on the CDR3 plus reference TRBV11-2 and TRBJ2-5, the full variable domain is EAGVAQSPRYKIIEKRQSVAFWCNPISGHATLYWYQQILGQGPKLLIQFQNNGVVDDSQLPKDRFSAERLKGVDSTLKIQPAKLEDSAVYLCASSFHLSGEGYETQYFGPGTRLLVL.

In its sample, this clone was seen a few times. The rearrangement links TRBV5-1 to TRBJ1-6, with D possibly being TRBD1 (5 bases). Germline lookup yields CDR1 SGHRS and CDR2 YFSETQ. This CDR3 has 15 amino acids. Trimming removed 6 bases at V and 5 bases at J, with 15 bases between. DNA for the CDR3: TGCGCCAGCACCCAGGGTGGTATGGATAATTCACCCCTCCACTTT. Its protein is CASTQGGMDNSPLHF.

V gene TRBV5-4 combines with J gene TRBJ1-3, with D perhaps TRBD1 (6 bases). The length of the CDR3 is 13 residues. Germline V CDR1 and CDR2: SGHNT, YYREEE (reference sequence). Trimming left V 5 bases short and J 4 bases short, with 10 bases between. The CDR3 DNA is TGTGCCAGCAGTAACCAGGGGGGAAACACCATATATTTT. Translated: CASSNQGGNTIYF.

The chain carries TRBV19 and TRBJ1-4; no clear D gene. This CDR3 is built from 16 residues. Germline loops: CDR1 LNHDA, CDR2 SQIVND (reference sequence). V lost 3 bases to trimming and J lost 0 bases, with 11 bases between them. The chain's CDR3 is CASSMVHLATNEKLFF. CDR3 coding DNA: TGTGCCAGTAGTATGGTGCATTTAGCAACTAATGAAAAACTGTTTTTT. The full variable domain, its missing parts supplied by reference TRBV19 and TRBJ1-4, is DGGITQSPKYLFRKEGQNVTLSCEQNLNHDAMYWYRQDPGQGLRLIYYSQIVNDFQKGDIAEGYSVSREKKESFPLTVTSAQKNPTAFYLCASSMVHLATNEKLFFGSGTQLSVL.

In DNA, the CDR3 is TGCAGCGTTACAGACGGGGTGGGGCAGCCCCAGCATTTT. Amino acids: CSVTDGVGQPQHF. The rearrangement joins TRBV29-1 to TRBJ1-5; D call uncertain. Germline V CDR1 and CDR2: SQVTM, ANQGSEA. V was shortened by 5 bases and J by 7 bases, with 15 bases between the two germline ends. The CDR3 totals 13 residues.